This TCR beta chain was captured in a study of T cell responses to AZD1222 COVID-19 vaccine (dated by TCRdb to 2020 to 2023). About the study as a whole: AZD1222 recipients given second doses at about 4 weeks or at about 12 weeks were pooled, since spike-specific TCR depth and breadth were not found to differ between the two schedules. A total of 230 to 250 trial participants underwent TCR sequencing, of whom roughly 210 had received two doses of AZD1222 and about 26 had received two doses of the MenACWY control vaccine. Trial participants were enrolled into age subgroups of 18-55, 56-69 and 70-plus years, which contained approximately 150, 30 and 60 TCR-sequenced participants, respectively.

Taken with the paper, the label for time point translates to: baseline before first vaccination. The vaccinee samples were drawn from two UK trials, COV001 and COV002, one of which was a single-blind randomized controlled phase 2/3 trial testing AZD1222 (ChAdOx1 nCoV-19) in healthy adults. For TCRbeta chain sequencing, PBMC samples from trial participants were taken at day 0 and at day 28 after the second dose. The CDR3 regions of human TCRbeta chains were analyzed by immunosequencing. The paper's data handling went like this. TCRs in the repertoires were matched against a reference library of SARS-CoV-2-specific TCRs that had been generated with the MIRA antigen-specificity platform. Breadth was defined as the fraction of unique TCRs that were SARS-CoV-2-associated, and depth was defined as the fraction of total T cells that were SARS-CoV-2-associated. Using the MIRA data, each spike-specific TCR was assigned both to the spike region to which the TCR was reactive and to a CD4 or CD8 class. Log10-transformed breadth and depth values were compared by one-way ANOVA with Sidak's multiple comparisons tests. TCRdb re-hosts the immuneACCESS table, in-frame sequences only. Its copies lack some clones; in the studies checked, an unresolved V gene accounts for under half of them, and the cause for the rest is not known. V, J and clone size were drawn from that table, and D and trimming were deduced from the DNA. In all, the sample holds more than 85,000 clones, and about 88% of those were seen once. The ten largest make up over 15% of the sample.

This clone has more than one count but fewer than ten. There is no known antigen for this receptor. Per-base qualities were not stored, and no clone one base away is much larger. What the study reported, not specific to this receptor: CD4 TCRs associated with the vaccine covered the entire spike protein, and the dominant responses were in regions 160-218 and 743-854. A significant rise in spike-specific TCR breadth and depth was observed after two AZD1222 doses relative to day 0 and relative to MenACWY recipients. Participants were mostly white British, with more females than males. The authors suggested clonal diversity may have been underestimated. Reportedly, almost half of the unique spike-specific TCRs recognized epitopes lying outside the regions that are mutated in the B.1.351 and B.1.1.7 variants. In the small 56-69-year group, the increase in depth fell short of significance, most likely because of low power. Only 5 to 7 AZD1222 recipients were SARS-CoV-2 seropositive at baseline, limiting conclusions about previously exposed vaccinees. Because no samples from the day 14 peak response were available, repertoires could be characterized only after the peak T cell response.

The CDR3 numbers 13 residues from cysteine through phenylalanine. The only DNA kept is the CDR3, 39 bases in frame from the first base. Cut back by 3 bases and 9 bases, the V and J ends lie 12 bases apart. The sequence links TRBV12-3 or TRBV12-4 to TRBJ2-4; a tentative D call is TRBD1 (6 bases match). Sample: peripheral blood, taken on day 0 of AZD1222 vaccination. This clonotype was sampled from an adult in good health. The nucleotide sequence is given as TGTGCCAGCAGTTTGAACAGGGCTGGCATTCAGTACTTC. It specifies CASSLNRAGIQYF.